Listed here are 12 T cell receptor beta chains from one sample, sequenced in a study of blood T cell repertoires in COVID-19. Clones were sequenced by immunoSEQ multiplex PCR, and TCRdb holds only the in-frame ones, with some missing. In the table there are 160,000 or so clones, 82% of which are singletons. The specimen was peripheral blood. Receptors were obtained from a woman in her 70s with acute or convalescent COVID-19.

The chain combines TRBV7-2 with TRBJ2-1; a weak D match, TRBD2 (5 bases). Germline CDR1 SGHTA, CDR2 FQGNSA. The CDR3 extends over 14 amino acids. Trimming shortened V by 4 bases and J by 6 bases, and 13 bases separated the two germline ends. This CDR3 is CASSWTSPGNEQFF. The CDR3 DNA is TGTGCCAGCAGCTGGACTTCCCCCGGCAATGAGCAGTTCTTC.

The gene calls are TRBV5-6 and TRBJ2-1; no clear D. Germline V gene data show CDR1 as SGHDT and CDR2 as YYEEEE. The CDR3 has 16 amino acids. The germline V and J ends were trimmed by 0 bases and 3 bases, with 13 bases remaining between them. The CDR3 DNA is TGTGCCAGCAGCTTGGTCACATCCCCCCACTACAATGAGCAGTTCTTC. Its protein product is CASSLVTSPHYNEQFF.

The V call is TRBV4-1, the J call TRBJ1-4, with TRBD1 matching over 8 bases. The CDR3 consists of 15 residues. The junction had 6 bases not matched to a gene; V was cut back by 2 bases and J by 7 bases. The germline V gene has CDR1 MGHRA and CDR2 YSYEKL. The CDR3 is CASSQPDRVGEKLFF. CDR3 bases: TGCGCCAGCAGCCAACCGGACAGGGTCGGTGAAAAACTGTTTTTT.

The chain employs TRBV9 and TRBJ2-2; TRBD1 matches 10 bases. Germline-derived CDR1 and CDR2 are SGDLS and YYNGEE. The V gene end was trimmed by 4 bases and the J gene end by 1 base; junction bases not matched to a gene: 7. CDR3 length: 17 amino acids. CDR3 region: CASSPRQGALNTGELFF. CDR3 sequence (DNA): TGTGCCAGCAGCCCTAGACAGGGGGCTCTGAACACCGGGGAGCTGTTTTTT. Together with reference TRBV9 and TRBJ2-2, the CDR3 gives the full variable domain: DSGVTQTPKHLITATGQRVTLRCSPRSGDLSVYWYQQSLDQGLQFLIQYYNGEERAKGNILERFSAQQFPDLHSELNLSSLELGDSALYFCASSPRQGALNTGELFFGEGSRLTVL.

The CDR3 reads CASSLIGLARSGYNEQFF. The DNA of the CDR3 is TGTGCCAGCAGTTTAATAGGTCTAGCGCGGTCCGGCTACAATGAGCAGTTCTTC. The chain carries TRBV28 and TRBJ2-1; TRBD2 is a possible D gene (6 bases). V was pared by 2 bases and J by 3 bases, with 20 bases between. In germline, CDR1 is MDHEN, CDR2 SYDVKM. The CDR3 covers 18 residues.

V usage is TRBV9 and J usage is TRBJ2-7, with TRBD2 identical over 8 bases. The CDR3 consists of 14 residues. Germline V CDR1 and CDR2: SGDLS, YYNGEE. With 4 bases clipped from V and 7 bases from J, the junction kept 10 bases outside the gene matches. The CDR3: CASSTVGGAEEQYF. Written as DNA, the CDR3 is TGTGCCAGCAGCACGGTCGGGGGGGCCGAAGAGCAGTACTTC.

This rearrangement joins TRBV6-2 or TRBV6-3 to TRBJ2-1; 13 bases map to TRBD2. The length of the CDR3 is 18 residues. The V gene end was trimmed by 6 bases and the J gene end by 0 bases; junction bases not matched to a gene: 8. Germline V CDR1 and CDR2: MNHEY, SVGEGT. CDR3 region: CASSTATSGRPSYNEQFF. The CDR3 DNA reads TGTGCCAGCAGCACCGCGACTAGCGGGAGGCCCTCCTACAATGAGCAGTTCTTC.

The rearrangement joins TRBV28 to TRBJ2-3; 15 positions match TRBD2. Germline V CDR1 and CDR2: MDHEN, SYDVKM. This CDR3 is 16 amino acids long. V was pared by 5 bases and J by 3 bases, with 3 bases of the junction left unmatched. For the CDR3, the DNA is TGTGCCAGCAGTCCGGGACTAGCGGGGGGTACAGATACGCAGTATTTT. This sequence encodes CASSPGLAGGTDTQYF.

The chain combines TRBV19 with TRBJ1-5; 8 bases agree with TRBD1. Germline V gives CDR1 LNHDA, CDR2 SQIVND (reference sequence). With 2 bases clipped from V and 7 bases from J, the junction kept 4 bases outside the gene matches. The CDR3 spans 14 residues. The CDR3 loop is CASSIRTGTQPQHF. CDR3 in DNA: TGTGCCAGTAGTATAAGGACAGGGACCCAGCCCCAGCATTTT.

The chain links TRBV30 to TRBJ1-2; the D is unclear. CDR1 GTSNPN and CDR2 SVGIG come from the germline V gene (reference sequence). V was trimmed by 0 bases and J by 7 bases, leaving 12 bases between them. The CDR3 has 13 amino acids. Written as DNA, the CDR3 is TGTGCCTGGAGTGTACTAGGCAGTCCTGGCTACACCTTC. Translating gives CAWSVLGSPGYTF.

The chain joins TRBV5-6 to TRBJ2-2, with unresolved D. Looked up from germline, CDR1 is SGHDT and CDR2 is YYEEEE. The V gene lost 4 bases and the J gene lost 0 bases, with 16 bases spanning the gap. The CDR3 sequence is 17 residues long. The CDR3 sequence is CASSPRYWAPNTGELFF. Written as DNA, the CDR3 is TGTGCCAGCAGCCCCCGCTACTGGGCCCCGAACACCGGGGAGCTGTTTTTT.

In this sample, this clone turned up once. The chain links TRBV2 to TRBJ2-7, with 8 bases lining up with TRBD2. Per germline, CDR1 SNHLY and CDR2 FYNNEI. V lost 6 bases and J lost 3; bases outside the gene matches: 7. There are 14 residues in the CDR3. The CDR3 sequence is CASSGLAILYEQYF. The CDR3 DNA sequence: TGTGCCAGCAGCGGACTAGCTATTCTCTACGAGCAGTACTTC.